This T cell receptor (beta chain) originates from a study of blood T cell repertoires in COVID-19. The V and J ends lost 2 bases and 7 bases respectively, with 11 bases between them. The CDR3 covers 13 residues. Germline V gives CDR1 SGHAT, CDR2 FQNNGV. In the original analysis: Amplification of reference gene primers provided the estimated nucleated cell counts. The protocol was immunoSEQ multiplex PCR, while the TCRdb copy is restricted to in-frame clones and leaves out a portion. The V and J calls and the clone size are those of that table, but D and trimming were determined from the DNA. In the table there are roughly 120,000 clones, 85% of which are singletons. Enrolled during active infection, Seattle patients were then followed longitudinally.

The sequenced material came from peripheral blood. The receptor was isolated from a woman older than 75 with COVID-19, enrolled during active disease. The chain joins TRBV11-2 to TRBJ1-1; D is possibly TRBD1 (6 bases). In DNA, the CDR3 is TGTGCCAGCAGCTTACGAAGACAGGTTGAAGCTTTCTTT. Translation: CASSLRRQVEAFF. Full variable domain (rest looked up from reference TRBV11-2 and TRBJ1-1): EAGVAQSPRYKIIEKRQSVAFWCNPISGHATLYWYQQILGQGPKLLIQFQNNGVVDDSQLPKDRFSAERLKGVDSTLKIQPAKLEDSAVYLCASSLRRQVEAFFGQGTRLTVV.